This T cell receptor (beta chain) was captured by sequencing in a study of cytomegalovirus exposure and HLA in healthy donors. Germline V gives CDR1 MGHRA, CDR2 YSYEKL. V lost 3 bases, J lost 1 base, and 8 bases lay in between. The CDR3 covers 14 residues. Vbeta (60) and Jbeta (13) primers were used in the PCR. Assay used: immunoSEQ multiplex PCR; TCRdb lists only in-frame clones, some missing. The repertoire consists of about 120,000 clones, with 82% occurring once and the leading ten covering 1.5%. The chain uses TRBV4-1 and TRBJ2-3, with D perhaps matching TRBD2 (5 bases). The sequence derives from a woman aged 18-35 years in good health and CMV-seronegative. Sequenced sample: PBMCs. CDR3 loop: CASSQLRGTDTQYF. The DNA of the CDR3 is TGCGCCAGCAGCCAGTTGAGGGGCACAGATACGCAGTATTTT.